The rows below give T cell receptor beta chains drawn from one sample of a study of shared clonotypes between healthy human individuals. TCRdb's table, derived via immunoSEQ multiplex PCR, lists solely in-frame clones and lacks some. Counted here are over a million clones, 98% occurring once; the ten biggest clones make up 0.36%. Sequencing was performed on naive CD4+ T cells sorted from blood. These receptors were obtained from a man in his thirties or forties in good health. Both conserved end residues are part of each CDR3. The D gene is left open where the match is weak. Size tells how often a clone was seen (once, few, many) or the class of an expanded clone, and some rows leave it out.

D: TRBD2
J: TRBJ2-5
size: .
V: TRBV5-1
CDR3: CASSFGTSSQETQYF
DNA: TGCGCCAGCAGCTTTGGGACTAGTAGCCAAGAGACCCAGTACTTC

D: TRBD1
J: TRBJ1-1
size: .
V: TRBV28
CDR3: CASRDRGNTEAFF
DNA: TGTGCCAGCAGAGACAGGGGGAACACTGAAGCTTTCTTT

D: .
J: TRBJ2-2
size: .
V: TRBV2
CDR3: CASTPAGGMGELFF
DNA: TGTGCCAGCACCCCGGCTGGGGGGATGGGGGAGCTGTTTTTT

D: .
J: TRBJ1-5
size: .
V: TRBV5-5
CDR3: CASSRSGDQPQHF
DNA: TGTGCCAGCAGCCGCTCGGGGGATCAGCCCCAGCATTTT

D: .
J: TRBJ2-7
size: .
V: TRBV5-1
CDR3: CASSLQTSSYEQYF
DNA: TGCGCCAGCAGCTTGCAGACTAGCTCCTACGAGCAGTACTTC

D: TRBD2
J: TRBJ2-5
size: .
V: TRBV2
CDR3: CASSELAVQETQYF
DNA: TGTGCCAGCAGTGAACTAGCGGTCCAAGAGACCCAGTACTTC

D: .
J: TRBJ1-3
size: few
V: TRBV27
CDR3: CASSIGTTGNTIYF
DNA: TGTGCCAGCAGTATCGGGACAACTGGAAACACCATATATTTT

D: TRBD1
J: TRBJ1-1
size: .
V: TRBV30
CDR3: CAWSVPETGEVEAFF
DNA: TGTGCCTGGAGTGTACCAGAAACAGGGGAAGTTGAAGCTTTCTTT

D: TRBD1
J: TRBJ1-5
size: .
V: TRBV2
CDR3: CASSKTGGVSQPQHF
DNA: TGTGCCAGCAGTAAGACAGGGGGCGTCTCCCAGCCCCAGCATTTT

D: .
J: TRBJ2-3
size: .
V: TRBV20-1
CDR3: CSASTDNAQYF
DNA: TGCAGTGCTAGTACGGACAATGCGCAGTATTTT

D: .
J: TRBJ2-7
size: .
V: TRBV5-6
CDR3: CASSLGGFTYEQYF
DNA: TGTGCCAGCAGCTTGGGTGGTTTCACCTACGAGCAGTACTTC

D: .
J: TRBJ2-2
size: .
V: TRBV15
CDR3: CATSRRDGELFF
DNA: TGTGCCACCAGCAGAAGGGACGGGGAGCTGTTTTTT

D: TRBD2
J: TRBJ2-1
size: .
V: TRBV7-2
CDR3: CASSKIAGGPNNEQFF
DNA: TGTGCCAGCAGCAAAATAGCGGGAGGGCCAAACAATGAGCAGTTCTTC

D: TRBD1
J: TRBJ1-1
size: .
V: TRBV20-1
CDR3: CSARDREAFF
DNA: TGCAGTGCTAGGGACAGGGAAGCTTTCTTT

D: TRBD2
J: TRBJ2-2
size: once
V: TRBV5-1
CDR3: CASGRRATSGSLAGELFF
DNA: TGCGCCAGCGGGCGGAGGGCCACTAGCGGGAGTTTGGCCGGGGAGCTGTTTTTT

D: .
J: TRBJ1-5
size: .
V: TRBV5-5
CDR3: CASSLDFGQMQPQHF
DNA: TGTGCCAGCAGCTTGGATTTTGGCCAAATGCAGCCCCAGCATTTT

D: .
J: TRBJ2-7
size: .
V: TRBV14
CDR3: CASSQDRHRRYYEQYF
DNA: TGTGCCAGCAGCCAAGATCGGCACAGGAGATACTACGAGCAGTACTTC

D: TRBD1
J: TRBJ1-4
size: few
V: TRBV19
CDR3: CASQDREGEKLFF
DNA: TGTGCCAGTCAGGACAGGGAAGGGGAAAAACTGTTTTTT

D: .
J: TRBJ2-7
size: .
V: TRBV9
CDR3: CASSVDLSSYEQYF
DNA: TGTGCCAGCAGCGTAGATCTCAGCTCCTACGAGCAGTACTTC

D: .
J: TRBJ2-2
size: .
V: TRBV2
CDR3: CASSEGQYTGELFF
DNA: TGTGCCAGCAGTGAAGGGCAGTACACCGGGGAGCTGTTTTTT

D: TRBD1
J: TRBJ2-7
size: .
V: TRBV5-1
CDR3: CASSLLSDRGTYEQYF
DNA: TGCGCCAGCAGCTTGTTATCCGACAGGGGAACCTACGAGCAGTACTTC

D: .
J: TRBJ1-1
size: .
V: TRBV11-2
CDR3: CASSPWSLGVKNTEAFF
DNA: TGTGCCAGCAGCCCCTGGTCATTGGGAGTGAAGAACACTGAAGCTTTCTTT

D: .
J: TRBJ2-2
size: .
V: TRBV2
CDR3: CASSEDRLITGELFF
DNA: TGTGCCAGCAGTGAGGATCGCCTTATAACCGGGGAGCTGTTTTTT